Listed here are 19 T cell receptor beta chains from one sample, sequenced in a study of cytomegalovirus exposure and HLA in healthy donors. With 60 Vbeta and 13 Jbeta primers, the PCR was carried out. The protocol was immunoSEQ multiplex PCR, while the TCRdb copy is restricted to in-frame clones and leaves out a portion. The data contain roughly 190,000 clones, about 13% of them singletons. Sample: PBMCs. The receptor source for this set is a man between 50 and 59 years old in good health and CMV-seropositive.

V usage is TRBV9 and J usage is TRBJ2-6; D remains ambiguous. Germline-derived CDR1 and CDR2 are SGDLS and YYNGEE. Trimming took off 0 bases at V and 2 bases at J, with 3 bases between the two ends. The CDR3 sequence is 14 residues long. This CDR3 reads CASSVAAGANVLTF. CDR3 sequence (DNA): TGTGCCAGCAGCGTAGCGGCTGGGGCCAACGTCCTGACTTTC.

In its sample, this clone was seen a few times. This rearrangement joins TRBV9 to TRBJ1-2; D possibly corresponds to TRBD1 (6 bases). The CDR3 loop spans 15 amino acids. Germline CDR1 SGDLS, CDR2 YYNGEE. Deletions cut 0 bases from V and 4 bases from J, with 13 bases between. Here the CDR3 reads CASSVDQGTIYGYTF. CDR3 coding DNA: TGTGCCAGCAGCGTAGATCAGGGGACGATCTATGGCTACACCTTC.

V and J are TRBV4-3 and TRBJ2-7, with D possibly being TRBD1 (6 bases). V gave up 4 bases and J gave up 1 base, with 14 bases separating them. This CDR3 is 15 amino acids long. Germline CDR1 is LGHNA and CDR2 is YSLEER. CDR3: CASSPAGTNSYEQYF. CDR3 DNA: TGCGCCAGCAGCCCAGCCGGGACAAATTCCTACGAGCAGTACTTC.

The J gene is TRBJ1-4, the V gene TRBV28; 8 bases line up with TRBD1. Germline V gene sequence: CDR1 MDHEN, CDR2 SYDVKM. V was pared by 1 base and J by 13 bases, with 14 bases of the junction left unmatched. The CDR3 has 16 amino acids. CDR3 amino acids: CASSLSPRTGRKVLFF. The CDR3 DNA is TGTGCCAGCAGTTTATCGCCCCGGACAGGGCGTAAAGTACTGTTTTTT.

The chain has TRBV7-2 and TRBJ2-3, with unresolved D. Trimming took off 1 base at V and 2 bases at J, with 7 bases between the two ends. CDR1 SGHTA and CDR2 FQGNSA come from the germline V gene. The CDR3 is 14 amino acids. The CDR3 bases are TGTGCCAGCAGCTTAGAGGTAGCCACAGATACGCAGTATTTT. It translates to CASSLEVATDTQYF.

The V and J genes are TRBV7-9 and TRBJ1-6; D call uncertain. In germline, CDR1 is SEHNR, CDR2 FQNEAQ (reference sequence). The CDR3 covers 14 residues. V lost 7 bases and J lost 6, with 13 bases in between. CDR3 coding DNA: TGTGCCAGCACCCAGTCGGGTTTTAATTCACCCCTCCACTTT. The encoded protein is CASTQSGFNSPLHF.

This clone was detected a few times. This chain links TRBV5-5 with TRBJ2-2; 11 bases agree with TRBD1. The V segment lost 4 bases and the J segment 4 bases; nucleotides outside the gene matches: 3. Germline CDR1 reads SGHKS; CDR2 reads YYEKEE (reference sequence). This CDR3 spans 15 amino acids. The DNA of the CDR3 is TGTGCCAGCAGCCGGACAGGGGGCGTCACCGGGGAGCTGTTTTTT. This codes for CASSRTGGVTGELFF.

The rearrangement uses TRBV4-3 and TRBJ2-1; 9 bases match TRBD2. Germline V lookup: CDR1 LGHNA, CDR2 YSLEER. Losses at the gene ends were 7 bases for V and 2 bases for J; bases not matched to a gene: 21. The CDR3 spans 20 residues. CDR3 loop: CASTTPRSGGTRLTYNEQFF. Here the CDR3 DNA reads TGCGCCAGCACCACCCCTCGGAGCGGGGGGACCAGACTGACCTACAATGAGCAGTTCTTC.

This clone was observed a few times. V usage is TRBV30 and J usage is TRBJ1-2; TRBD1 might be the D (6 bases). Per the germline V gene, CDR1 is GTSNPN and CDR2 is SVGIG (reference sequence). This CDR3 comprises 15 residues. V gave up 2 bases and J gave up 0 bases, with 13 bases separating them. CDR3 nucleotide sequence: TGTGCCTGGAGTTTAACAGGGTTAGCTAACTATGGCTACACCTTC. As protein: CAWSLTGLANYGYTF.

This clone was seen only a few times. This chain links TRBV19 with TRBJ1-1; D remains unclear. The CDR3 covers 13 residues. CDR1 is LNHDA and CDR2 is SQIVND in the germline V gene (reference sequence). V dropped 4 bases and J dropped 1 base, with 7 bases sitting between them. The CDR3 nucleotides are TGTGCCAGTAGTAGGAGGACGAACACTGAAGCTTTCTTT. This translates into CASSRRTNTEAFF.

The CDR3 DNA reads TGTGCCAGCAGCTTTTCCCTGCGAGGTACTTCCTACGAGCAGTACTTC. Protein sequence: CASSFSLRGTSYEQYF. The chain has TRBV5-6 and TRBJ2-5; D unclear. The end of the DNA fits TRBJ2-7 better, so the J call may be wrong. The CDR3 totals 16 residues. The germline CDR1 and CDR2 sequences are SGHDT and YYEEEE.

This clone was counted between two and nine times. This chain joins TRBV19 and TRBJ2-7; 7 bases are a match to TRBD1. Trimming at V came to 3 bases and at J to 4 bases, leaving 3 bases not matched to a gene. The CDR3 extends over 13 amino acids. Germline lookup yields CDR1 LNHDA and CDR2 SQIVND (reference sequence). The CDR3 region has the DNA TGTGCCAGTAGTATTACAGGGGCGTACGAGCAGTACTTC. It specifies CASSITGAYEQYF. The full variable domain, in which reference TRBV19 and TRBJ2-7 provide the parts outside the CDR3, is DGGITQSPKYLFRKEGQNVTLSCEQNLNHDAMYWYRQDPGQGLRLIYYSQIVNDFQKGDIAEGYSVSREKKESFPLTVTSAQKNPTAFYLCASSITGAYEQYFGPGTRLTVT.

There are a few counts of this clone. The rearrangement joins TRBV19 to TRBJ2-5; 7 nucleotides align to TRBD1. CDR1 LNHDA and CDR2 SQIVND come from the germline V gene (reference sequence). V was clipped by 6 bases and J by 4 bases; unmatched bases: 11. The CDR3 covers 15 residues. The CDR3 DNA reads TGTGCCAGTAGCCCGGTGGACAGGTTGAGAGAGACCCAGTACTTC. It encodes CASSPVDRLRETQYF.

The sample holds a few counts of this clone. The rearrangement uses TRBV6-5 and TRBJ1-1; D is perhaps TRBD1 (6 bases). The CDR3 is 15 amino acids. Germline V CDR1 and CDR2: MNHEY, SVGAGI. V was shortened by 9 bases and J by 0 bases, with 17 bases between the two germline ends. As DNA, the CDR3 is TGTGCCAGTCGAGGGGGGGGCAAAGTGAACACTGAAGCTTTCTTT. This sequence encodes CASRGGGKVNTEAFF.

Only a few counts were recorded for this clone. This chain links TRBV7-6 with TRBJ2-3, with 7 nucleotides matching TRBD1. This CDR3 has 13 amino acids. Germline CDR1 is SGHVS and CDR2 is FNYEAQ. J was trimmed by 6 bases and V by 5 bases; bases with no gene match: 5. CDR3 nucleotide sequence: TGTGCCAGCAGCCTCGGGACAGCGGATACGCAGTATTTT. Its translation is CASSLGTADTQYF.

There are a few counts of this clone. The chain carries TRBV28 and TRBJ1-6; D possibly corresponds to TRBD1 (6 bases). The CDR3 has 13 residues. Trimming took off 6 bases at V and 4 bases at J, with 7 bases between the two ends. Germline lookup yields CDR1 MDHEN and CDR2 SYDVKM. CDR3 sequence reads: CASSQGYNSPLHF. The CDR3 bases are TGTGCCAGCAGCCAGGGGTATAATTCACCCCTCCACTTT.

J is TRBJ1-2 and V is TRBV7-2; 11 positions agree with TRBD1. CDR1 and CDR2 (germline): SGHTA, FQGNSA. The CDR3 is made up of 16 amino acids. Unmatched junction bases numbered 7, after V lost 0 bases and J lost 7 bases. CDR3 sequence (DNA): TGTGCCAGCAGCTTAGCGCGCGGACAGGGGGCTAGTGGCTACACCTTC. Translation: CASSLARGQGASGYTF.

The chain has TRBV30 and TRBJ1-2; weak D call: TRBD1 (6 bases). From germline, CDR1 is GTSNPN and CDR2 SVGIG (reference sequence). V shed 0 bases and J shed 4 bases, with 15 bases lying between them. CDR3 size: 15 residues. Written as DNA, the CDR3 is TGTGCCTGGAGTGTAGGGGGGGCCTCCCGCTATGGCTACACCTTC. Amino acid sequence: CAWSVGGASRYGYTF.

The V gene is TRBV19, the J gene TRBJ2-5; tentative D call: TRBD1 (6 bases). The CDR3 sequence is 15 residues long. Germline CDR1 LNHDA, CDR2 SQIVND (reference sequence). The ends were cut back, 3 bases at V and 5 bases at J, with 16 bases in the middle. DNA of the CDR3: TGTGCCAGTAGTATCTCCAAGGGGGACGTGGAGACCCAGTACTTC. This encodes CASSISKGDVETQYF.